Listed here are 30 T cell receptor beta chains from one sample, sequenced in a study of shared clonotypes between healthy human individuals. TCRdb keeps only in-frame clones here, not all; method: immunoSEQ multiplex PCR. This sample has about 960,000 clones; 60% to 85% occur once, and the top ten carry roughly 1.5%. Sequenced: memory CD4+ T cells sorted from blood. The subset was: CD45RA-negative fraction. The receptors shown here come from a man younger than 35 in good health.

As concerns this clone: Distinct nucleotide sequences in the sample also encode this CDR3. The chain recombines TRBV6-6 with TRBJ2-3; D remains unclear. Germline loops: CDR1 MNHNY, CDR2 SVGAGI (reference sequence). V lost 6 bases and J lost 1, with 5 bases in between. CDR3 length: 12 residues. The CDR3 nucleotides read TGTGCCAGCAGCCGCGGCACAGATACGCAGTATTTT. Residues: CASSRGTDTQYF.

The chain uses TRBV9 and TRBJ2-1, with TRBD2 identical over 7 bases. This CDR3 is 20 amino acids long. Per the germline V gene, CDR1 is SGDLS and CDR2 is YYNGEE. V trimming: 4 bases; J trimming: 1 base; junction bases outside the gene matches: 20. Written as DNA, the CDR3 is TGTGCCAGCAGCCTCGGGGGGATTGGTGGGCTAGCAGCATCCTACAATGAGCAGTTCTTC. This gives the protein CASSLGGIGGLAASYNEQFF.

This chain links TRBV5-4 with TRBJ2-3, with D hard to call. CDR1 SGHNT and CDR2 YYREEE come from the germline V gene (reference sequence). CDR3 size: 15 residues. Trimming pared 5 bases from V and 4 bases from J, leaving 17 bases between. In DNA form, the CDR3 reads TGTGCCAGCAGATCAGGCCCCGGAGACTCAGATACGCAGTATTTT. Translating it yields CASRSGPGDSDTQYF.

The rearrangement links TRBV5-1 to TRBJ2-5; D not certain. V dropped 1 base and J dropped 7 bases, with 11 bases sitting between them. CDR1 and CDR2 from the germline V gene are SGHRS and YFSETQ. This CDR3 has 13 amino acids. The CDR3 nucleotides are TGCGCCAGCAGCTTGACAACCCGCGGGACCCAGTACTTC. Its translation is CASSLTTRGTQYF.

V and J are TRBV28 and TRBJ1-5, with a weak D call TRBD1 (6 bases). There are 13 residues in the CDR3. V was cut by 3 bases and J by 3 bases, with 6 bases left in between. Germline V lookup: CDR1 MDHEN, CDR2 SYDVKM. The CDR3 region has the DNA TGTGCCAGCAGTTTGGGGGCCAATCAGCCCCAGCATTTT. Residues: CASSLGANQPQHF.

This clone has only one observation. V gene TRBV10-3 combines with J gene TRBJ2-7; 8 bases line up with TRBD2. Germline V gene sequence: CDR1 ENHRY, CDR2 SYGVKD. This CDR3 region has 16 residues. V shed 3 bases and J 0 bases; nucleotides not matched to a gene: 7. In nucleotides, the CDR3 is TGTGCCATCAGTGATAAAGCTCGGGGGGGCTCCTACGAGCAGTACTTC. It is translated as CAISDKARGGSYEQYF.

The chain is built from TRBV5-6 and TRBJ2-1; 8 nucleotides match TRBD1. Germline V lookup: CDR1 SGHDT, CDR2 YYEEEE. V shed 2 bases and J 8 bases; nucleotides not matched to a gene: 6. CDR3 length equals 14 residues. CDR3 amino acids: CASSFQGAMYEQFF. The CDR3 coding sequence is TGTGCCAGCAGCTTCCAGGGGGCAATGTATGAGCAGTTCTTC.

V gene TRBV11-1 combines with J gene TRBJ2-1; the match to TRBD2 covers 8 bases. V shed 5 bases, J shed 7 bases, and the junction held 13 bases outside the gene matches. The CDR3 is made up of 16 amino acids. The germline gives CDR1 SGHAT, CDR2 FQDESV (reference sequence). Here the CDR3 reads CASSPRARTSFNEQFF. In DNA, the CDR3 is TGTGCCAGCAGCCCCCGAGCACGGACTAGCTTTAATGAGCAGTTCTTC. The whole variable domain, remainder taken from reference TRBV11-1 and TRBJ2-1, is EAEVAQSPRYKITEKSQAVAFWCDPISGHATLYWYRQILGQGPELLVQFQDESVVDDSQLPKDRFSAERLKGVDSTLKIQPAELGDSAMYLCASSPRARTSFNEQFFGPGTRLTVL.

This clone appeared a single time. Distinct nucleotide sequences in the sample also encode this CDR3. The chain carries TRBV5-1 and TRBJ1-6; D is ambiguous. Per the germline V gene, CDR1 is SGHRS and CDR2 is YFSETQ. The CDR3 is made up of 13 amino acids. Trimming pared 0 bases from V and 9 bases from J, leaving 7 bases between. The CDR3 sequence: CASSLEGSSPLHF. The DNA of the CDR3 is TGCGCCAGCAGCTTGGAAGGGAGTTCACCCCTCCACTTT.

This clone has at least ten counts. This chain connects TRBV9 to TRBJ2-1, with D perhaps matching TRBD2 (5 bases). The ends were cut back, 3 bases at V and 4 bases at J, with 26 bases in the middle. CDR3 length: 19 amino acids. Germline-derived CDR1 and CDR2 are SGDLS and YYNGEE. Here the CDR3 reads CASSAGMIWATAGYNEQFF. The CDR3 coding sequence is TGTGCCAGCAGCGCCGGGATGATTTGGGCTACCGCCGGATACAATGAGCAGTTCTTC.

This chain joins TRBV9 and TRBJ2-7; no firm D call. Germline CDR1 and CDR2: SGDLS and YYNGEE. Trimming took off 0 bases at V and 1 base at J, with 8 bases between the two ends. The CDR3 totals 14 residues. CDR3 amino acids: CASSVASYSYEQYF. CDR3 bases: TGTGCCAGCAGCGTAGCTTCCTATTCCTACGAGCAGTACTTC. Based on the CDR3 plus reference TRBV9 and TRBJ2-7, the full variable domain is DSGVTQTPKHLITATGQRVTLRCSPRSGDLSVYWYQQSLDQGLQFLIQYYNGEERAKGNILERFSAQQFPDLHSELNLSSLELGDSALYFCASSVASYSYEQYFGPGTRLTVT.

The rearrangement joins TRBV7-2 to TRBJ2-1; 8 positions agree with TRBD2. CDR1 is SGHTA, CDR2 FQGNSA, per germline. The V gene end was trimmed by 3 bases and the J gene end by 2 bases; junction bases not matched to a gene: 3. This CDR3 has 15 amino acids. The CDR3 DNA reads TGTGCCAGCAGCTTGCAACTAGCGGCCTACAATGAGCAGTTCTTC. Residues: CASSLQLAAYNEQFF.

The chain joins TRBV5-8 to TRBJ2-3, with TRBD1 as a possible D gene (5 bases). The V gene's germline CDR1 is SGHTS and CDR2 YDEGEE. This CDR3 is 15 amino acids long. V lost 2 bases and J lost 1, with 11 bases in between. CDR3 amino acids: CASSLKDTGTDTQYF. The CDR3 DNA is TGTGCCAGCAGCTTAAAGGACACCGGCACAGATACGCAGTATTTT.

This sequence joins TRBV11-3 and TRBJ2-1; D remains unclear. The CDR3 length is 16 residues. The V and J ends lost 5 bases and 4 bases respectively, with 18 bases between them. The germline V gene encodes CDR1 SGHNT and CDR2 YENEEA. CDR3 loop: CASSQPDAGLYNEQFF. The CDR3 bases are TGTGCCAGCAGCCAACCCGACGCAGGATTATACAATGAGCAGTTCTTC.

This chain joins TRBV29-1 and TRBJ1-2, with D perhaps matching TRBD1 (6 bases). V was trimmed by 3 bases and J by 8 bases, leaving 16 bases between them. This CDR3 has 13 amino acids. Germline loops: CDR1 SQVTM, CDR2 ANQGSEA. CDR3 residues: CSVDLQGTAGYTF. CDR3 in DNA: TGCAGCGTTGATTTACAGGGAACGGCCGGCTACACCTTC.

V is TRBV6-6 and J is TRBJ1-2, with D unresolved. V was pared by 2 bases and J by 8 bases, with 12 bases between. The CDR3 consists of 13 residues. Germline CDR1 reads MNHNY; CDR2 reads SVGAGI (reference sequence). The CDR3 nucleotides read TGTGCCAGCAGTTACGACGGGAATCGGGGCTACACCTTC. Amino acid sequence: CASSYDGNRGYTF.

The J gene is TRBJ2-3, the V gene TRBV28; tentative D call: TRBD1 (5 bases). The length of the CDR3 is 12 residues. Germline loops: CDR1 MDHEN, CDR2 SYDVKM. With 5 bases removed from V and 3 bases from J, the gap between germline ends came to 6 bases. The chain's CDR3 is CASSQGTDTQYF. Here the CDR3 DNA reads TGTGCCAGCAGTCAGGGTACAGATACGCAGTATTTT.

This clone has just a few counts. This chain joins TRBV7-2 and TRBJ2-2, with 7 bases fitting TRBD2. CDR1 is SGHTA and CDR2 is FQGNSA in the germline V gene. With 1 base clipped from V and 4 bases from J, the junction kept 9 bases outside the gene matches. This CDR3 has 17 residues. CDR3 in DNA: TGTGCCAGCAGCTTAGTTTCCGGGACTAATCCCACCGGGGAGCTGTTTTTT. It is translated as CASSLVSGTNPTGELFF. Full variable domain (rest looked up from reference TRBV7-2 and TRBJ2-2): GAGVSQSPSNKVTEKGKDVELRCDPISGHTALYWYRQSLGQGLEFLIYFQGNSAPDKSGLPSDRFSAERTGGSVSTLTIQRTQQEDSAVYLCASSLVSGTNPTGELFFGEGSRLTVL.

The gene calls are TRBV5-1 and TRBJ1-2; possible D gene TRBD1, 5 bases. Germline V gene sequence: CDR1 SGHRS, CDR2 YFSETQ. The ends were cut back, 4 bases at V and 1 base at J, with 11 bases in the middle. The CDR3 totals 14 residues. Written as DNA, the CDR3 is TGCGCCAGCAGCGTGGACAATATTAACTATGGCTACACCTTC. Its protein is CASSVDNINYGYTF.

V usage is TRBV18 and J usage is TRBJ2-7; a weak D match, TRBD1 (5 bases). V was pared by 4 bases and J by 5 bases, with 6 bases between. The germline CDR1 and CDR2 sequences are KGHSH and LQKENI. The CDR3 totals 11 residues. The CDR3 spells CASSLRDEQYF. The CDR3 bases are TGTGCCAGCTCACTCAGGGACGAGCAGTACTTC.

This chain links TRBV14 with TRBJ2-7; possibly TRBD2 for D (6 bases). This CDR3 has 16 amino acids. Per germline, CDR1 SGHDN and CDR2 FVKESK. Trimming left V 4 bases short and J 3 bases short, with 19 bases between. CDR3 in DNA: TGTGCCAGCAGCCGCGGGACCCACGGGGGAGTCTACGAGCAGTACTTC. As protein: CASSRGTHGGVYEQYF.

The rearrangement links TRBV10-3 to TRBJ1-5, with 9 bases lining up with TRBD1. The V gene end was trimmed by 0 bases and the J gene end by 3 bases; junction bases not matched to a gene: 3. The CDR3 consists of 16 residues. Germline loops: CDR1 ENHRY, CDR2 SYGVKD. The CDR3 sequence: CAISESLQGANQPQHF. The CDR3 DNA is TGTGCCATCAGTGAGTCATTACAGGGGGCCAATCAGCCCCAGCATTTT.

V gene TRBV4-2 combines with J gene TRBJ2-7; a possible D gene is TRBD1 (6 bases). This CDR3 is 14 amino acids long. Trimming cost V 3 bases and J 0 bases, with 9 bases left between them. Germline-derived CDR1 and CDR2 are LGHNA and YNFKEQ. CDR3 amino acids: CASSQGASSYEQYF. In DNA form, the CDR3 reads TGTGCCAGCAGCCAGGGGGCAAGCTCCTACGAGCAGTACTTC.

The chain combines TRBV5-1 with TRBJ2-5; 7 bases fit TRBD1. CDR1 is SGHRS and CDR2 is YFSETQ in the germline V gene. The trim removed 0 bases at V and 0 bases at J, leaving 2 bases unmatched. The CDR3 contains 15 residues. As DNA, the CDR3 is TGCGCCAGCAGCTTGGCGACAGGGAACCAAGAGACCCAGTACTTC. Encoded protein: CASSLATGNQETQYF.

The rearrangement uses TRBV2 and TRBJ2-5; 9 bases align to TRBD1. The germline CDR1 and CDR2 sequences are SNHLY and FYNNEI. V was clipped by 8 bases and J by 3 bases; unmatched bases: 10. The CDR3 length is 15 residues. CDR3 sequence reads: CASGEQGASKETQYF. CDR3 in DNA: TGTGCCAGCGGGGAACAGGGGGCCTCGAAAGAGACCCAGTACTTC.

In its sample, this clone was seen many times. This chain joins TRBV6-5 and TRBJ2-7; possible D gene TRBD1, 6 bases. The length of the CDR3 is 13 residues. Germline values: CDR1 MNHEY, CDR2 SVGAGI. With 5 bases removed from V and 3 bases from J, the gap between germline ends came to 11 bases. CDR3 DNA sequence: TGTGCCAGCAGTGTGTCGACAGGCTACGAGCAGTACTTC. Residues: CASSVSTGYEQYF.

The chain uses TRBV28 and TRBJ2-5; tentatively, D is TRBD1 (6 bases). The germline gives CDR1 MDHEN, CDR2 SYDVKM. The CDR3 is made up of 14 amino acids. The V and J ends lost 5 bases and 4 bases respectively, with 14 bases between them. The CDR3, as DNA: TGTGCCAGCAGTCGACAGGCGACCCTAGAGACCCAGTACTTC. It codes for CASSRQATLETQYF.

The chain employs TRBV25-1 and TRBJ2-7, with TRBD1 matching over 9 bases. CDR1 is MGHDK, CDR2 SYGVNS, per germline. The CDR3 length is 15 residues. The J segment lost 1 base and the V segment lost 5 bases, leaving 6 bases of the junction unmatched. The CDR3 bases are TGTGCCAGCAGTCATACAGGGGGCCTTTCCTACGAGCAGTACTTC. As protein: CASSHTGGLSYEQYF.

The V gene is TRBV5-1, the J gene TRBJ2-5; D not resolved. V was shortened by 0 bases and J by 3 bases, with 9 bases between the two germline ends. Germline loops: CDR1 SGHRS, CDR2 YFSETQ. This CDR3 contains 14 residues. As DNA, the CDR3 is TGCGCCAGCAGCTTGGTATACCTAGAAGAGACCCAGTACTTC. Translated, it gives CASSLVYLEETQYF.

This CDR3 is CASSSDRGTRETQYF. The CDR3 nucleotides read TGTGCCAGCAGCTCGGACAGGGGGACCCGGGAGACCCAGTACTTC. The chain couples TRBV9 to TRBJ2-5; 10 bases are a match to TRBD1. V was clipped by 4 bases and J by 5 bases; unmatched bases: 8. Per germline, CDR1 SGDLS and CDR2 YYNGEE. The CDR3 is made up of 15 amino acids.